A selection of T cell receptor beta chains follows, all from one sample in a study of brain T cells in children with intractable seizures. The protocol was immunoSEQ multiplex PCR, while the TCRdb copy is restricted to in-frame clones and leaves out a portion. The table records under 150,000 clones, 85% to 95% of them present only once. The sequencing here drew on peripheral blood, taken at surgery. Receptors were obtained from a boy in the first two years of life with hemimegalencephaly and intractable seizures. The CDR3 runs from the conserved cysteine through the conserved F or W. A D gene is named only where the DNA matches it firmly. Some rows mark clone size as missing; the rest say once, few, many or name a class of expanded clone.

TRBV5-4	15	.	TRBJ1-4	.	TGTGCCAGCAGCTTCCGGGACTTAAGTAATGAAAAACTGTTTTTT	CASSFRDLSNEKLFF
TRBV5-1	13	.	TRBJ1-2	.	TGCGCCAGCAGCACTCCGGAGAGGAGTGGCTACACCTTC	CASSTPERSGYTF
TRBV10-3	12	.	TRBJ2-7	.	TGTGCCATCAGTAGACTAGAATACGAGCAGTACTTC	CAISRLEYEQYF
TRBV30	13	.	TRBJ1-2	TRBD1	TGTGCCCGGCGGGACAGCGTCGACTATGGCTACACCTTC	CARRDSVDYGYTF
TRBV19	16	few	TRBJ1-6	TRBD1	TGTGCCAGTAGCCCATCGGACAGGGGACATAATTCACCCCTCCACTTT	CASSPSDRGHNSPLHF
TRBV28	12	.	TRBJ1-4	.	TGTGCCAGCAGTTTAATCACTCAAAAACTGTTTTTT	CASSLITQKLFF
TRBV11-2	14	.	TRBJ1-1	.	TGTGCCAGCAGCTTAGTGGGGGGGGGCACTGAAGCTTTCTTT	CASSLVGGGTEAFF
TRBV6-4	14	few	TRBJ1-5	.	TGTGCCAGCAGTGACTCGGGGGGCAGGCAGCCCCAGCATTTT	CASSDSGGRQPQHF
TRBV28	11	.	TRBJ2-7	.	TGTGCCAGCAGTACCTTTTACGAGCAGTACTTC	CASSTFYEQYF
TRBV11-3	17	.	TRBJ2-5	.	TGTGCCAGCAGCCGGGCAGGGCCCGGTATGTACCAAGAGACCCAGTACTTC	CASSRAGPGMYQETQYF
TRBV5-1	14	.	TRBJ1-1	.	TGCGCCAGCAGCTTGGAGGCCCGGAACACTGAAGCTTTCTTT	CASSLEARNTEAFF
TRBV9	12	.	TRBJ1-2	.	TGTGCCAGCAGACAGGGAGGAGGGGGCTACACCTTC	CASRQGGGGYTF
TRBV6-2/TRBV6-3	17	.	TRBJ2-2	.	TGTGCCAGCAGCTCGCGCCGTTCCGTTTTGGGGACCGGGGAGCTGTTTTTT	CASSSRRSVLGTGELFF
TRBV7-3	14	.	TRBJ2-5	TRBD1	TGTGCCAGCAAGGACAGGGCCGATCAAGAGACCCAGTACTTC	CASKDRADQETQYF
TRBV5-6	13	.	TRBJ1-1	.	TGTGCCAGCAGCTTCGGACCAGTGGTTGAAGCTTTCTTT	CASSFGPVVEAFF
TRBV6-5	12	.	TRBJ2-7	.	TGTGCCAGCAGCCGAAGGGCGGGGGAGCAGTACTTC	CASSRRAGEQYF
TRBV6-6	15	.	TRBJ2-1	TRBD2	TGTGCCAGCAGTTACCCTCCAGCGGGAGCGAATGAGCAGTTCTTC	CASSYPPAGANEQFF